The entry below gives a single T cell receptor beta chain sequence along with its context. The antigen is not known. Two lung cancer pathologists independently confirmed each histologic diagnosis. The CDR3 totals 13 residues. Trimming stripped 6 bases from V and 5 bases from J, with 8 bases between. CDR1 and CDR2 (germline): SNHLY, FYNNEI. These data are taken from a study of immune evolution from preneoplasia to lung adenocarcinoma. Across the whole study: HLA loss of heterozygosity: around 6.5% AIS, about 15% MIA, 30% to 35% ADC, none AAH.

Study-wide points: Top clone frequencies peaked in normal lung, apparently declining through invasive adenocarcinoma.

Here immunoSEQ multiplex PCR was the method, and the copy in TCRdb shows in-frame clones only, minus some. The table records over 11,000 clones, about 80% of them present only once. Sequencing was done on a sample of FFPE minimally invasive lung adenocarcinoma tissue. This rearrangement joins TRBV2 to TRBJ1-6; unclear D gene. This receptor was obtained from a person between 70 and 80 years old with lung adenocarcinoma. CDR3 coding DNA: TGTGCCAGCAGCGAGGAAAATAATTCACCCCTCCACTTT. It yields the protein CASSEENNSPLHF.